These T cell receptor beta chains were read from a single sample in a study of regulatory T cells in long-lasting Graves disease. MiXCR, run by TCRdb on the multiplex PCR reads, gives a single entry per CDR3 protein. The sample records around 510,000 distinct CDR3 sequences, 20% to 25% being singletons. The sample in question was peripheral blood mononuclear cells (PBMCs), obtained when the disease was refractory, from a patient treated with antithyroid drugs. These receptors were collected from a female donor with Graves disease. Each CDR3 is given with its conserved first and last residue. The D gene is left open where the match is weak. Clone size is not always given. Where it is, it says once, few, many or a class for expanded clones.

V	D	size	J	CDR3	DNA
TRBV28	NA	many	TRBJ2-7	CASSSSSDEQYF	TGTGCCAGCAGCAGCTCGAGTGACGAGCAGTACTTC
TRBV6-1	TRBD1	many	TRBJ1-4	CATDRGDTEKLFF	TGTGCCACCGACAGGGGCGATACTGAAAAACTGTTTTTT
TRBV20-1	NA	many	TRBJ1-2	CSASHLNYGYTF	TGCAGTGCATCACACCTCAACTATGGCTACACCTTC
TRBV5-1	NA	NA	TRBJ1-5	CASSLVGARNQPQHF	TGCGCCAGCAGCTTGGTGGGCGCCCGCAATCAGCCCCAGCATTTT
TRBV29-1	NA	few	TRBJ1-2	CSVGQGNGYTF	TGCAGCGTTGGCCAGGGCAATGGCTACACCTTC
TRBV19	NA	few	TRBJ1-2	CASSMQYYGYTF	TGTGCCAGTAGTATGCAGTACTATGGCTACACCTTC
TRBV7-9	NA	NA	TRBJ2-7	CASSLEALEQYF	TGTGCCAGCAGCTTAGAAGCCCTCGAGCAGTACTTC
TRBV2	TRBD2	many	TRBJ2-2	CASSGTSGTRTGELFF	TGTGCCAGCAGCGGGACTAGCGGGACTCGAACCGGGGAGCTGTTTTTT
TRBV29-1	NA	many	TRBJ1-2	CSVEGGLLNYGYTF	TGCAGCGTTGAAGGGGGACTGCTGAACTATGGCTACACCTTC
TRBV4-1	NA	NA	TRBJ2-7	CASSQDPLWGIGYEQYF	TGCGCCAGCAGCCAAGATCCTCTATGGGGGATTGGGTACGAGCAGTACTTC
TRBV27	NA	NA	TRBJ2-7	CATSQGGIYEQYF	TGTGCCACCTCACAGGGAGGTATCTACGAGCAGTACTTC
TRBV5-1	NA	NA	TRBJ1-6	CASHGDGNSPLHF	TGCGCCAGCCACGGTGACGGTAATTCACCCCTCCACTTT
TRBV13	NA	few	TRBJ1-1	CASSPRDPNTEAFF	TGTGCCAGCAGCCCCAGAGACCCGAACACTGAAGCTTTCTTT
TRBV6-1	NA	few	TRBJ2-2	CASTWEGGGTGELFF	TGTGCCAGCACTTGGGAGGGAGGGGGCACCGGGGAGCTGTTTTTT
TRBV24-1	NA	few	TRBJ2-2	CATSDLDGFTGELFF	TGTGCCACCAGTGATTTAGATGGATTCACCGGGGAGCTGTTTTTT
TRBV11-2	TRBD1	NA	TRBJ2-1	CASSGQGYNEQFF	TGTGCCAGCAGTGGACAGGGATACAATGAGCAGTTCTTC